The present T cell receptor beta chain was sequenced within a study of T-cell reconstitution after alpha-beta-depleted transplantation in children. Unique molecular identifiers featured in how the TCRbeta library was prepared. TCRdb called the PCR reads again in MiXCR, with one record for every CDR3 protein. The table lists 230,000 or so distinct CDR3 sequences, about 11% of them singletons, with roughly 2.6% in the top ten. The CDR3 sequence is 15 residues long. V lost 0 bases and J 0 bases, leaving 8 bases between the germline ends. CDR1 is SGHTA, CDR2 FQGNSA, per germline. This clonotype was counted ten times or more.

The chain has TRBV7-2 and TRBJ1-1; D call uncertain. The sequenced sample was PBMCs from the stem cell graft donor, obtained from the stem cell graft. The sequence was collected from a human donor who donated a stem cell graft to a child with acute lymphoblastic leukemia. As DNA, the CDR3 is TGTGCCAGCAGCTTAGCGAGAGACATGAACACTGAAGCTTTCTTT. It translates to CASSLARDMNTEAFF.